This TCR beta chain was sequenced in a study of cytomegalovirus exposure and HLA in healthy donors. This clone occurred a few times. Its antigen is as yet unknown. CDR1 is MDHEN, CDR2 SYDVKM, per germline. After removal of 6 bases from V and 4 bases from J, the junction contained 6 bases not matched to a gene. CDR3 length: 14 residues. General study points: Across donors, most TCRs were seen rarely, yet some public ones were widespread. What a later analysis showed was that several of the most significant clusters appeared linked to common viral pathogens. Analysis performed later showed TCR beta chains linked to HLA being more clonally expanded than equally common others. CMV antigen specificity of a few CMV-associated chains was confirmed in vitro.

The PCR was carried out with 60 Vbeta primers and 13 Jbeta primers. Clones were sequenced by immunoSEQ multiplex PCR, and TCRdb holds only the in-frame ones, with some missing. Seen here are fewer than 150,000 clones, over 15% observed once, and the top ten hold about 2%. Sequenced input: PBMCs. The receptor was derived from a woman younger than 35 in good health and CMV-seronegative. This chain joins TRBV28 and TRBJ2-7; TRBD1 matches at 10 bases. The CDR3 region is CASRFPGQGYEQYF. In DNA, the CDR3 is TGTGCCAGCAGATTTCCGGGACAGGGGTACGAGCAGTACTTC.